Listed below are T cell receptor beta chains from one sample, sequenced in a study of CD8 T cells in Susac syndrome. In TCRdb, the immunoSEQ multiplex PCR reads were re-called with MiXCR into one record per CDR3 protein. Among over 150,000 distinct CDR3 sequences, 90% to 95% were seen once, and the ten largest hold approximately 0.099%. The sample comprised CD4+ T cells from PBMCs. The receptors derive from a human donor with Susac syndrome. Both conserved end residues are part of each CDR3.

J,V,CDR3
TRBJ2-7,TRBV7-2,CASSSSLAGGLSEQYF
TRBJ2-1,TRBV20-1,CSGREDSYNEQFF
TRBJ2-1,TRBV3-1,CASSRGRVHEQFF
TRBJ2-7,TRBV11-2,CASSSPYRSSYEQYF
TRBJ2-5,TRBV2,CASRGTHPRTQYF
TRBJ2-2,TRBV9,CASSAGGADTGELFF
TRBJ1-1,TRBV4-1,CASSLDGEMNTEAFF
TRBJ2-1,TRBV12-3/TRBV12-4,CASSPLTGGYNEQFF
TRBJ2-7,TRBV20-1,CSARGTGLSYTREQYF
TRBJ2-7,TRBV6-1,CASSALPGQGAQEQYF